A selection of T cell receptor beta chains follows, all from one sample in a study of shared clonotypes between healthy human individuals. Sequencing was performed with immunoSEQ multiplex PCR; in TCRdb, only in-frame clones are kept and a portion is missing. The sample yields about 580,000 clones, roughly 98% seen once. Sequenced: naive CD8+ T cells sorted from blood. The receptor set was obtained from a young man in good health. Each CDR3 is given with its conserved first and last residue. A D gene is named only where the DNA matches it firmly. The size field is filled for only some rows; it gives once, few, many or a size class.

>.|TRBV4-1|once|TRBJ2-1
TGCGCCAGCAGCCAAATCCCAGGGGAATATGAGCAGTTCTTC
CASSQIPGEYEQFF
>TRBD2|TRBV9|.|TRBJ2-1
TGTGCCAGCAGCGTATCTACCGGTAGCGGGAGCCATGAGCAGTTCTTC
CASSVSTGSGSHEQFF
>TRBD2|TRBV18|once|TRBJ2-3
TGTGCCAGCTCACCATGGGGACTAGCGGGAGGGACCACAGATACGCAGTATTTT
CASSPWGLAGGTTDTQYF
>.|TRBV6-5|.|TRBJ2-1
TGTGCCAGCAGCCAAACCACCGAGAATGAGCAGTTCTTC
CASSQTTENEQFF
>TRBD1|TRBV29-1|.|TRBJ1-1
TGCAGCGTCGGTGACAGGACAGGGAACCCTGAAGCTTTCTTT
CSVGDRTGNPEAFF
>.|TRBV21-1|.|TRBJ1-1
TGTGCCAGCAGCAAATCTTTGAGTGAAGCTTTCTTT
CASSKSLSEAFF
>TRBD1|TRBV29-1|.|TRBJ2-7
TGCAGCGTTGTGCTTGTAGGACAGGGCGACGAGCAGTACTTC
CSVVLVGQGDEQYF
>TRBD1|TRBV19|.|TRBJ1-5
TGTGCCAGTAGGCGGGACAGGGGACCCCATCAGCCCCAGCATTTT
CASRRDRGPHQPQHF
>TRBD2|TRBV10-3|.|TRBJ2-1
TGTGCCATCAGCGACAAGACTAGCATTCAGCAGTTCTTC
CAISDKTSIQQFF
>TRBD2|TRBV7-9|.|TRBJ2-1
TGTGCCAGCAGCTCCTCGGGACTAGCGGACAATGAGCAGTTCTTC
CASSSSGLADNEQFF
>.|TRBV4-1|.|TRBJ2-7
TGCGCCAGCAGCCAAGATGAAGGGTGGATCTACGAGCAGTACTTC
CASSQDEGWIYEQYF
>.|TRBV9|.|TRBJ2-3
TGTGCCAGCAGCGTAGTCGGTTATAGCACAGATACGCAGTATTTT
CASSVVGYSTDTQYF
>.|TRBV7-9|.|TRBJ2-2
TGTGCCAGCAGCTTCAGCTCGAACCAGGGGGAGCTGTTTTTT
CASSFSSNQGELFF
>.|TRBV12-1|.|TRBJ2-6
TGTGCCAGCAGCCGCCGGATAGGACAAAGTCGGGCCAACGTCCTGACTTTC
CASSRRIGQSRANVLTF
>.|TRBV4-1|.|TRBJ2-7
TGCGCCAGCAGCCAAGTATTTGACAGCTCCTACGAGCAGTACTTC
CASSQVFDSSYEQYF
>TRBD2|TRBV30|.|TRBJ2-1
TGTGCCTGGAGTTCCGGACTAGCCCCTCTAGATGAGCAGTTCTTC
CAWSSGLAPLDEQFF
>TRBD1|TRBV7-9|.|TRBJ2-7
TGTGCCAGCACCGGGACCGGGACAGGAACGTACGAGCAGTACTTC
CASTGTGTGTYEQYF
>.|TRBV6-5|.|TRBJ2-1
TGTGCCAGCAGTTACTCGATGGACCGGAACAATGAGCAGTTCTTC
CASSYSMDRNNEQFF
>.|TRBV29-1|.|TRBJ2-7
TGCAGCGGAGGGGGAGGGCCTGACTACGAGCAGTACTTC
CSGGGGPDYEQYF
>.|TRBV19|.|TRBJ1-1
TGTGCCAGTAGCCTTCAAGGCACTGAAGCTTTCTTT
CASSLQGTEAFF
>TRBD2|TRBV2|.|TRBJ2-1
TGTGCCAGCAGTGAAGCGTCTAGCGGGATGTATGAGCAGTTCTTC
CASSEASSGMYEQFF
>.|TRBV14|.|TRBJ1-2
TGTGCCAGTTCAAACCTTCCCGGGACGCTTCCATCGAGCCTTGGCTACACCTTC
CASSNLPGTLPSSLGYTF
>TRBD1|TRBV7-9|.|TRBJ2-2
TGTGCCAGCAGCTCGACAGGGTTGTCTGGGGAGCTGTTTTTT
CASSSTGLSGELFF
>.|TRBV2|once|TRBJ1-5
TGTGCCAGCAGACGTACAGGGCTTGGGCCCCAGCATTTT
CASRRTGLGPQHF
>.|TRBV7-9|.|TRBJ2-7
TGTGCCAGCAGCGGAACGGGACATCAATACTACGAGCAGTACTTC
CASSGTGHQYYEQYF
>TRBD2|TRBV4-1|.|TRBJ2-3
TGCGCCAGCAGCCAAGATCCACCCCGAAGCGGGAGGGAAGATACGCAGTATTTT
CASSQDPPRSGREDTQYF
>.|TRBV7-2|.|TRBJ2-4
TGTGCCAGCAGCATAAACAGGAAGGACATTCAGTACTTC
CASSINRKDIQYF
>.|TRBV7-9|.|TRBJ1-1
TGTGCCAGCTTGAGGGAGACAGATGAAGCTTTCTTT
CASLRETDEAFF
>.|TRBV5-4|.|TRBJ2-3
TGTGCCAGCAGCTTGGGTACTAGCAGAGGCGAGACAGATACGCAGTATTTT
CASSLGTSRGETDTQYF
>.|TRBV30|.|TRBJ1-1
TGTGCCTGGAGTGTACTTATGGGGAGGGAGGGACGGAACACTGAAGCTTTCTTT
CAWSVLMGREGRNTEAFF
>.|TRBV27|.|TRBJ2-7
TGTGCCAGCAGTTTGCCCCCCTACGAGCAGTACTTC
CASSLPPYEQYF
>.|TRBV6-6|.|TRBJ1-5
TGTGCCAGCCTCTCTTCCGGGACGGATGATCAGCCCCAGCATTTT
CASLSSGTDDQPQHF
>TRBD2|TRBV10-2|.|TRBJ2-2
TGCGCCAGCAGATTAACGAGGACTAGCGGCTCAACCGGGGAGCTGTTTTTT
CASRLTRTSGSTGELFF
>TRBD1|TRBV5-1|.|TRBJ1-3
TGCGCCAGCAGCTCGTCCGGGACAGGGAACGGAAACACCATATATTTT
CASSSSGTGNGNTIYF
>TRBD2|TRBV5-1|.|TRBJ2-5
TGCGCCAGCAGCTTGTACCTAGCGGGAGGGGGAGAGACCCAGTACTTC
CASSLYLAGGGETQYF
>.|TRBV6-5|once|TRBJ2-1
TGTGCCAGCAGAGGTTCCCCCTACAATGAGCAGTTCTTC
CASRGSPYNEQFF
>.|TRBV25-1|once|TRBJ2-3
TGTGCCAGCAGTGAATATTGGGGGGATACGCAGTATTTT
CASSEYWGDTQYF
>.|TRBV6-5|.|TRBJ1-2
TGTGCCAGCCTGGGGTCGACAGGAAACTATGGCTACACCTTC
CASLGSTGNYGYTF
>.|TRBV28|.|TRBJ2-1
TGTGCCAGCACGGATGCAGGCTCCTACAATGAGCAGTTCTTC
CASTDAGSYNEQFF
>.|TRBV27|once|TRBJ1-2
TGTGCCAGCAGTGGGTGGGGGGGCTACACCTTC
CASSGWGGYTF
>.|TRBV18|.|TRBJ2-1
TGTGCCAGCTCACCAGCGTTGGGGGACAATGAGCAGTTCTTC
CASSPALGDNEQFF
>.|TRBV5-4|.|TRBJ2-7
TGTGCCAGCAGCCAGCTGAATGGGGGTGAGCAGTACTTC
CASSQLNGGEQYF
>TRBD1|TRBV30|once|TRBJ2-1
TGTGCCTGGAGCCCAGGACAGGGGTGGAATGAGCAGTTCTTC
CAWSPGQGWNEQFF
>.|TRBV27|.|TRBJ2-7
TGTGCCAGCAGTTCGGGACGCTCGTCCTACGAGCAGTACTTC
CASSSGRSSYEQYF
>TRBD1|TRBV2|.|TRBJ2-3
TGTGCCAGCAGCACAGGGGTCTCTTCTACAGATACGCAGTATTTT
CASSTGVSSTDTQYF